This passage covers 30 T cell receptor beta chains from one sample sequenced in a study of blood T cell repertoires in COVID-19. Repertoires were generated with immunoSEQ multiplex PCR, while TCRdb's copy carries only in-frame clones and drops some. The sample consists of about 260,000 clones, roughly 86% of them appearing once. Sequenced: peripheral blood. Source of these receptors: a man between 40 and 49 years old with active or convalescent COVID-19.

The chain has TRBV27 and TRBJ2-3, with TRBD1 identical over 7 bases. Looked up from germline, CDR1 is MNHEY and CDR2 is SMNVEV (reference sequence). The CDR3 is made up of 15 amino acids. The junction had 4 bases not matched to a gene; V was cut back by 3 bases and J by 1 base. The CDR3 DNA reads TGTGCCAGCAGTTTTTTTGGGACAGGCACAGATACGCAGTATTTT. It specifies CASSFFGTGTDTQYF.

The J gene is TRBJ2-7, the V gene TRBV7-9; 7 bases are shared with TRBD1. CDR1 and CDR2 from the germline V gene are SEHNR and FQNEAQ (reference sequence). The CDR3 has 16 amino acids. Losses at the gene ends were 5 bases for V and 4 bases for J; bases not matched to a gene: 14. The CDR3 here is CASSPSAGTEAYEQYF. CDR3 in DNA: TGTGCCAGCAGCCCATCTGCCGGGACAGAGGCTTACGAGCAGTACTTC.

The chain uses TRBV27 and TRBJ2-6, with TRBD1 matching 9 bases. V trimming: 2 bases; J trimming: 2 bases; junction bases outside the gene matches: 4. The CDR3 consists of 17 residues. Germline CDR1 is MNHEY and CDR2 is SMNVEV (reference sequence). CDR3 loop: CASSLPGQGPGANVLTF. The CDR3 DNA is TGTGCCAGCAGTTTACCGGGACAGGGACCTGGGGCCAACGTCCTGACTTTC. Full variable domain (remainder filled in from reference TRBV27 and TRBJ2-6): EAQVTQNPRYLITVTGKKLTVTCSQNMNHEYMSWYRQDPGLGLRQIYYSMNVEVTDKGDVPEGYKVSRKEKRNFPLILESPSPNQTSLYFCASSLPGQGPGANVLTFGAGSRLTVL.

This clone was seen just once. This chain connects TRBV6-6 to TRBJ1-2, with D possibly being TRBD1 (5 bases). The V gene lost 1 base and the J gene lost 4 bases, with 10 bases spanning the gap. This CDR3 has 14 amino acids. Germline-derived CDR1 and CDR2 are MNHNY and SVGAGI (reference sequence). The CDR3 nucleotides read TGTGCCAGCAGTTACTTGCAGGGCCCCTATGGCTACACCTTC. Protein product: CASSYLQGPYGYTF.

The chain is built from TRBV11-2 and TRBJ2-7, with 9 bases identical to TRBD2. V dropped 3 bases and J dropped 5; count of bases not matched to a gene: 11. The germline V gene encodes CDR1 SGHAT and CDR2 FQNNGV. This CDR3 is built from 16 residues. The CDR3 coding sequence is TGTGCCAGCAGCTTTGTGTTAGCGGGAGTCCGCGACGAGCAGTACTTC. This encodes CASSFVLAGVRDEQYF. The full variable domain, completed using reference TRBV11-2 and TRBJ2-7, is EAGVAQSPRYKIIEKRQSVAFWCNPISGHATLYWYQQILGQGPKLLIQFQNNGVVDDSQLPKDRFSAERLKGVDSTLKIQPAKLEDSAVYLCASSFVLAGVRDEQYFGPGTRLTVT.

This clone was detected once. V usage is TRBV24-1 and J usage is TRBJ2-3; D might be TRBD1 (6 bases). From germline, CDR1 is KGHDR and CDR2 SFDVKD. This CDR3 comprises 16 residues. V was pared by 1 base and J by 6 bases, with 16 bases between. This CDR3 is CATSDLGAGAWDTQYF. The CDR3 DNA follows: TGTGCCACCAGTGATTTAGGGGCAGGGGCGTGGGATACGCAGTATTTT.

The CDR3 nucleotides are TGTGCCAGCAGCTTATTCGGGGAAGAGAATCAGCCCCAGCATTTT. Its protein product is CASSLFGEENQPQHF. The chain has TRBV11-2 and TRBJ1-5; D not certain. This CDR3 contains 15 residues. Trimming removed 2 bases from V and 4 bases from J, with 12 bases in between. In germline, CDR1 is SGHAT, CDR2 FQNNGV.

The chain uses TRBV7-8 and TRBJ2-5; 11 nucleotides align to TRBD2. The junction had 7 bases not matched to a gene; V was cut back by 1 base and J by 9 bases. CDR1 is SGHVS, CDR2 FQNEAQ, per germline. CDR3 length: 15 amino acids. The CDR3 sequence: CASSLVAGGPGAQYF. The DNA for the CDR3 is TGTGCCAGCAGCTTAGTAGCGGGAGGGCCAGGGGCCCAGTACTTC.

The gene calls are TRBV5-4 and TRBJ2-1; possibly TRBD2 for D (5 bases). The CDR3 is 13 residues long. Germline V lookup: CDR1 SGHNT, CDR2 YYREEE (reference sequence). Between the trimmed V and J ends, which lost 2 bases and 5 bases, there was a span of 8 bases. CDR3 coding DNA: TGTGCCAGCAGCTTCCGGGGAAACAATGAGCAGTTCTTC. Translating gives CASSFRGNNEQFF.

The chain employs TRBV2 and TRBJ1-6, with 7 positions matching TRBD1. CDR1 is SNHLY, CDR2 FYNNEI, per germline. Unmatched junction bases numbered 1, after V lost 2 bases and J lost 3 bases. The CDR3 spans 15 residues. The CDR3 DNA is TGTGCCAGCAGTGAATGGGACAGCTATAATTCACCCCTCCACTTT. Translating gives CASSEWDSYNSPLHF.

This chain's CDR3 is CASSSLQGNTEAFF. The DNA of the CDR3 is TGTGCCAGCAGCTCTCTACAGGGGAACACTGAAGCTTTCTTT. This chain connects TRBV28 to TRBJ1-1; a weak D match, TRBD1 (6 bases). The CDR3 covers 14 residues. The V gene lost 6 bases and the J gene lost 1 base, with 12 bases spanning the gap. Looked up from germline, CDR1 is MDHEN and CDR2 is SYDVKM.

This clone was observed a single time. V gene TRBV13 combines with J gene TRBJ2-7; 7 positions match TRBD1. V dropped 5 bases and J dropped 3; count of bases not matched to a gene: 7. Germline-derived CDR1 and CDR2 are PRHDT and FYEKMQ (reference sequence). CDR3 length equals 14 residues. DNA for the CDR3: TGTGCCAGCAGCGTGGGACAGACCCTCTACGAGCAGTACTTC. Translated: CASSVGQTLYEQYF.

This clone was seen at least ten times. The V call is TRBV7-3, the J call TRBJ2-7, with 7 bases lining up with TRBD1. Germline CDR1 and CDR2: SGHTA and FQGTGA. Unmatched junction bases numbered 3, after V lost 5 bases and J lost 2 bases. The CDR3 has 13 residues. The CDR3 coding sequence is TGTGCCAGCAGCCTCGGGACAGCCTACGAGCAGTACTTC. Translated, it gives CASSLGTAYEQYF.

The chain recombines TRBV4-1 with TRBJ1-1; D not resolved. The CDR3 spans 14 residues. The V end lost 0 bases, the J end lost 0 bases, and 5 bases lay between the germline ends. Per the germline V gene, CDR1 is MGHRA and CDR2 is YSYEKL. CDR3 DNA: TGCGCCAGCAGCCAAGACGCGATGAACACTGAAGCTTTCTTT. It codes for CASSQDAMNTEAFF.

The chain employs TRBV11-2 and TRBJ1-4; D not resolved. Germline CDR1 SGHAT, CDR2 FQNNGV. This CDR3 has 16 amino acids. V was trimmed by 5 bases and J by 8 bases, leaving 21 bases between them. In DNA form, the CDR3 reads TGTGCCAGCAGCGCCCCTCGGGGAACCTTCTTCGAAAAACTGTTTTTT. Its protein product is CASSAPRGTFFEKLFF.

The chain recombines TRBV18 with TRBJ2-5, with unresolved D. The CDR3 runs 13 residues. V was clipped by 5 bases and J by 1 base, with 8 bases between them. CDR1 and CDR2 from the germline V gene are KGHSH and LQKENI. The CDR3 nucleotides are TGTGCCAGCTCAACCGACACCCAAGAGACCCAGTACTTC. Protein sequence: CASSTDTQETQYF.

This chain links TRBV14 with TRBJ2-3; D unclear. CDR1 is SGHDN, CDR2 FVKESK, per germline. The CDR3 covers 16 residues. Trimming removed 1 base from V and 0 bases from J, with 11 bases in between. For the CDR3, the DNA is TGTGCCAGCAGCCAAGCAGCCAGGCCGAGCACAGATACGCAGTATTTT. Protein product: CASSQAARPSTDTQYF.

J is TRBJ1-6 and V is TRBV18; TRBD1 matches 7 bases. Germline lookup yields CDR1 KGHSH and CDR2 LQKENI. V gave up 2 bases and J gave up 7 bases; unmatched junction bases: 14. CDR3 length: 18 residues. CDR3 DNA: TGTGCCAGCTCACCAAATACCCAGTCGACAGGGCTGAATTCACCCCTCCACTTT. This translates into CASSPNTQSTGLNSPLHF. The whole variable domain, remainder taken from reference TRBV18 and TRBJ1-6, is NAGVMQNPRHLVRRRGQEARLRCSPMKGHSHVYWYRQLPEEGLKFMVYLQKENIIDESGMPKERFSAEFPKEGPSILRIQQVVRGDSAAYFCASSPNTQSTGLNSPLHFGNGTRLTVT.

V usage is TRBV4-2 and J usage is TRBJ1-5; D might be TRBD1 (6 bases). V was shortened by 0 bases and J by 5 bases, with 14 bases between the two germline ends. CDR3 size: 16 residues. Germline V lookup: CDR1 LGHNA, CDR2 YNFKEQ. CDR3 DNA sequence: TGTGCCAGCAGCCAAGAGGGGGGGCAGGGCTATCAGCCCCAGCATTTT. Translation gives CASSQEGGQGYQPQHF.

This clone was counted once. The chain carries TRBV6-2 or TRBV6-3 and TRBJ1-2; TRBD1 matches at 9 bases. The trim removed 4 bases at V and 8 bases at J, leaving 11 bases unmatched. Per the germline V gene, CDR1 is MNHEY and CDR2 is SVGEGT. The CDR3 totals 15 residues. CDR3: CASSLSSGTGNGYTF. The CDR3, as DNA: TGTGCCAGCAGTTTAAGTTCGGGGACAGGGAACGGCTACACCTTC.

The rearrangement joins TRBV3-1 (or the pseudogene TRBV3-2) to TRBJ1-4, with 10 bases fitting TRBD1. This CDR3 has 15 residues. Germline V lookup: CDR1 LGHDT, CDR2 YNNKEL (reference sequence). Trimming cost V 3 bases and J 7 bases; bases outside gene matches: 5. The CDR3 is CASSHQTGGVEKLFF. The CDR3 nucleotides read TGTGCCAGCAGCCACCAGACAGGGGGCGTTGAAAAACTGTTTTTT.

The genes are TRBV10-2 and TRBJ1-3; TRBD1 is a possible D gene (5 bases). This CDR3 region has 14 residues. V was shortened by 6 bases and J by 0 bases, with 9 bases between the two germline ends. Germline values: CDR1 WSHSY, CDR2 SAAADI. The CDR3 spells CASRDNISGNTIYF. The DNA for the CDR3 is TGCGCCAGCAGGGACAACATCTCTGGAAACACCATATATTTT.

The V and J genes are TRBV28 and TRBJ2-1; 8 bases match TRBD2. The CDR3 contains 15 residues. The germline V gene has CDR1 MDHEN and CDR2 SYDVKM. J gave up 4 bases and V 2 bases, and 4 bases lay outside the gene matches. CDR3 loop: CASSLDSGEYNEQFF. CDR3 in DNA: TGTGCCAGCAGTTTAGATAGCGGGGAGTACAATGAGCAGTTCTTC.

Only a few counts were recorded for this clone. The chain recombines TRBV7-9 with TRBJ1-4, with TRBD1 identical over 10 bases. Unmatched junction bases numbered 6, after V lost 5 bases and J lost 6 bases. The CDR3 length is 15 residues. Germline V gene lookup returns CDR1 SEHNR and CDR2 FQNEAQ (reference sequence). CDR3 sequence reads: CASSPGQGLDEKLFF. CDR3 nucleotides: TGTGCCAGCAGCCCGGGACAGGGGCTAGATGAAAAACTGTTTTTT. Based on the CDR3 plus reference TRBV7-9 and TRBJ1-4, the full variable domain is DTGVSQNPRHKITKRGQNVTFRCDPISEHNRLYWYRQTLGQGPEFLTYFQNEAQLEKSRLLSDRFSAERPKGSFSTLEIQRTEQGDSAMYLCASSPGQGLDEKLFFGSGTQLSVL.

The count of this clone is one. The V and J genes are TRBV21-1 and TRBJ1-1; TRBD1 is taken as the D call from the table, unchecked against the DNA. TRBV21-1 is annotated as a pseudogene. The CDR3 loop spans 12 amino acids. CDR3 amino acids: CASSAKQGEAFF. The CDR3 coding sequence is TGTGCCAGCAGCGCGAAACAGGGTGAAGCTTTCTTT.

The rearrangement joins TRBV24-1 to TRBJ1-6; the match to TRBD1 covers 8 bases. V dropped 2 bases and J dropped 7; count of bases not matched to a gene: 6. This CDR3 has 16 amino acids. The germline V gene encodes CDR1 KGHDR and CDR2 SFDVKD. The CDR3 here is CATSDSRTGWNSPLHF. CDR3 in DNA: TGTGCCACCAGTGATTCCCGGACAGGGTGGAATTCACCCCTCCACTTT.

This chain links TRBV2 with TRBJ2-3, with 13 bases lining up with TRBD2. This CDR3 comprises 16 residues. The J segment lost 8 bases and the V segment lost 4 bases, leaving 9 bases of the junction unmatched. Germline V gives CDR1 SNHLY, CDR2 FYNNEI. CDR3 region: CASSVTSGGARGTQYF. DNA for the CDR3: TGTGCCAGCAGTGTAACTAGCGGGGGGGCTCGCGGTACGCAGTATTTT.

The chain employs TRBV2 and TRBJ1-5; maybe TRBD1 (5 bases). This CDR3 has 11 residues. Germline CDR1 SNHLY, CDR2 FYNNEI. Trimming took off 4 bases at V and 11 bases at J, with 9 bases between the two ends. The CDR3 sequence: CASSGGKAQHF. DNA for the CDR3: TGTGCCAGCAGTGGGGGCAAGGCCCAGCATTTT.

The chain recombines TRBV3-1 (or the pseudogene TRBV3-2) with TRBJ1-3; 10 positions match TRBD1. Germline assignment: CDR1 LGHDT and CDR2 YNNKEL (reference sequence). The length of the CDR3 is 18 residues. Trimming at V came to 4 bases and at J to 2 bases, leaving 11 bases not matched to a gene. CDR3 in amino acids: CASSLRTGGIGAGNTIYF. The CDR3, as DNA: TGTGCCAGCAGCCTGCGGACAGGGGGAATCGGTGCTGGAAACACCATATATTTT.

This chain joins TRBV19 and TRBJ1-3; D not resolved. V was trimmed by 5 bases and J by 0 bases, leaving 8 bases between them. Germline loops: CDR1 LNHDA, CDR2 SQIVND (reference sequence). This CDR3 region has 14 residues. CDR3 DNA: TGTGCCAGTAGTTTCGGACTCTCTGGAAACACCATATATTTT. This sequence encodes CASSFGLSGNTIYF.